The 7 T cell receptor beta chains in this list originate from one sample, sequenced in a study of PD-1 blockade in classical Hodgkin lymphoma. Documented time point: cycle 4 day 1 (C4D1), after more than five weeks of nivolumab. Every patient was affected by relapse after autologous stem cell transplantation, while exposure to brentuximab vedotin was not uniform. The repertoire was sequenced with immunoSEQ multiplex PCR; TCRdb's copy has only in-frame clones and lacks some. The repertoire holds about 50,000 clones, with roughly 80% as singletons. The material was peripheral blood mononuclear cells (PBMCs), obtained before the fourth cycle of nivolumab. These receptors originate from a human donor with classical Hodgkin lymphoma.

This clone was seen ten or more times. Compared with germline, one end of the junction differs, possibly owing to a read error. The chain has TRBV2 and TRBJ2-7, with TRBD1 matching over 8 bases. This CDR3 region has 14 residues. Germline CDR1 SNHLY, CDR2 FYNNEI. CDR3 in amino acids: CASREGQGPYEQYF. DNA of the CDR3: TGTGCCAGCAGGGAAGGACAGGGCCCCTACGAGCAGTACTTC. Variable domain in full (rest from reference TRBV2 and TRBJ2-7): EPEVTQTPSHQVTQMGQEVILRCVPISNHLYFYWYRQILGQKVEFLVSFYNNEISEKSEIFDDQFSVERPDGSNFTLKIRSTKLEDSAMYFCASREGQGPYEQYFGPGTRLTVT.

This clone came up once. The chain joins TRBV6-5 to TRBJ1-1; 7 bases match TRBD1. Germline V CDR1 and CDR2: MNHEY, SVGAGI. The V gene end was trimmed by 2 bases and the J gene end by 6 bases; junction bases not matched to a gene: 3. The CDR3 consists of 13 residues. CDR3 sequence: CASSYLGQSEAFF. The CDR3 coding sequence is TGTGCCAGCAGTTACCTGGGACAGTCTGAAGCTTTCTTT.

V is TRBV5-1 and J is TRBJ1-4; perhaps TRBD1 as D (5 bases). CDR3 size: 15 residues. V gave up 4 bases and J gave up 4 bases, with 14 bases separating them. Germline CDR1 SGHRS, CDR2 YFSETQ. The CDR3 sequence is CASSPPGGNNEKLFF. The DNA for the CDR3 is TGCGCCAGCAGCCCCCCGGGGGGAAATAATGAAAAACTGTTTTTT.

This chain links TRBV7-9 with TRBJ2-5; no firm D call. Germline CDR1 SEHNR, CDR2 FQNEAQ (reference sequence). Trimming shortened V by 1 base and J by 4 bases, and 13 bases separated the two germline ends. The CDR3 contains 15 residues. The CDR3 DNA sequence: TGTGCCAGCAGCTTAGGGTTAGGCCCGTCAGAGACCCAGTACTTC. Translated, it gives CASSLGLGPSETQYF.

This clone has more than one count but fewer than ten. The rearrangement joins TRBV28 to TRBJ1-2; D is uncertain. Trimming removed 8 bases at V and 6 bases at J, with 10 bases between. The CDR3 totals 11 residues. Per the germline V gene, CDR1 is MDHEN and CDR2 is SYDVKM. Written as DNA, the CDR3 is TGTGCCAGCCGTTCGAGGGATGGCTACACCTTC. Protein sequence: CASRSRDGYTF.

Comment on this clone: The sample has other DNA sequences that encode this CDR3 too. V gene TRBV9 combines with J gene TRBJ2-3; 10 bases are a match to TRBD2. After removal of 3 bases from V and 3 bases from J, the junction contained 1 base not matched to a gene. Germline lookup yields CDR1 SGDLS and CDR2 YYNGEE. The CDR3 spans 14 residues. The DNA for the CDR3 is TGTGCCAGCAGCGCTAGCGGGAGAACAGATACGCAGTATTTT. Amino acid sequence: CASSASGRTDTQYF.

There are a few counts of this clone. The rearrangement uses TRBV6-5 and TRBJ2-3; no clear D. Germline CDR1 reads MNHEY; CDR2 reads SVGAGI. CDR3 length equals 14 residues. V lost 2 bases, J lost 2 bases, and 8 bases lay in between. The DNA for the CDR3 is TGTGCCAGCAGTTACGGGCTTACCACAGATACGCAGTATTTT. Its translation: CASSYGLTTDTQYF.